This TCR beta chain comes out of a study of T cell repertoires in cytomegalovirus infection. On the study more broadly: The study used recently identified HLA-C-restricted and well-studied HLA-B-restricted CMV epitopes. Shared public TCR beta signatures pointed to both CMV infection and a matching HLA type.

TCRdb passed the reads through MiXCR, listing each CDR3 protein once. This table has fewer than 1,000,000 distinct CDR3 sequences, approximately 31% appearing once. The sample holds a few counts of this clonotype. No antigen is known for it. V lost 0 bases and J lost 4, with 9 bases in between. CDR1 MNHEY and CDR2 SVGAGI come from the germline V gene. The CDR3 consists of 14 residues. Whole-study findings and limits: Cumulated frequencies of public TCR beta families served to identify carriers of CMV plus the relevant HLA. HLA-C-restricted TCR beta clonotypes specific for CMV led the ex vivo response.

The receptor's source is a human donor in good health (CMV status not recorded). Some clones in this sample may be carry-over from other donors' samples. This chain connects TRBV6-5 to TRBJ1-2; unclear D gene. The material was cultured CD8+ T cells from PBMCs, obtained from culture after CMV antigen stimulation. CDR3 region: CASSYSSRFYGYTF. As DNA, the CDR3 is TGTGCCAGCAGTTACTCCTCTAGGTTCTATGGCTACACCTTC.